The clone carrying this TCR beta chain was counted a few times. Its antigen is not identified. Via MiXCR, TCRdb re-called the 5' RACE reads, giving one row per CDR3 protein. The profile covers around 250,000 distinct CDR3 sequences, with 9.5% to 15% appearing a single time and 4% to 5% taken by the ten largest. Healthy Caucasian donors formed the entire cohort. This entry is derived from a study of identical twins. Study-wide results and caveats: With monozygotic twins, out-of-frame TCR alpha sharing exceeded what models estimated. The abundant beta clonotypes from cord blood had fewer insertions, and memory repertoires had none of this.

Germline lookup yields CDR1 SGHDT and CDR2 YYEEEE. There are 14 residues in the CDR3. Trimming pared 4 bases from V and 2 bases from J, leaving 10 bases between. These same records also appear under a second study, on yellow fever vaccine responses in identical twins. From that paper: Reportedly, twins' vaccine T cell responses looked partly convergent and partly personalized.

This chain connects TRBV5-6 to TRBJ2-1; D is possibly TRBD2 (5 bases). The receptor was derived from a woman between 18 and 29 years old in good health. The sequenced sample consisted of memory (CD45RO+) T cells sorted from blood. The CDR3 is CASSGRLAYNEQFF. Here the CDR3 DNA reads TGTGCCAGCAGCGGGAGACTGGCCTACAATGAGCAGTTCTTC.